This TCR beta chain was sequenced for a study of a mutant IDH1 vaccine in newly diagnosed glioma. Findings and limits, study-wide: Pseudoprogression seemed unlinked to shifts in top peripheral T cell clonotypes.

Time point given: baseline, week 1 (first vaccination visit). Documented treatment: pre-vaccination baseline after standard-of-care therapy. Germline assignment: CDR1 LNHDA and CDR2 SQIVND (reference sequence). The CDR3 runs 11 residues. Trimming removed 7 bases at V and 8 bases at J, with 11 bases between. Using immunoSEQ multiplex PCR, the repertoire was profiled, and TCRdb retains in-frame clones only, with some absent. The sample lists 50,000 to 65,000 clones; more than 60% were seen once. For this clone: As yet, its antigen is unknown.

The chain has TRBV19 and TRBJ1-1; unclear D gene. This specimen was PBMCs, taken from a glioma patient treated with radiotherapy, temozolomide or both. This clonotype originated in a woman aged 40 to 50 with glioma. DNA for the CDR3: TGTGCCAGTACTCAAGCCGTCGAAGCTTTCTTT. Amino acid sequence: CASTQAVEAFF.